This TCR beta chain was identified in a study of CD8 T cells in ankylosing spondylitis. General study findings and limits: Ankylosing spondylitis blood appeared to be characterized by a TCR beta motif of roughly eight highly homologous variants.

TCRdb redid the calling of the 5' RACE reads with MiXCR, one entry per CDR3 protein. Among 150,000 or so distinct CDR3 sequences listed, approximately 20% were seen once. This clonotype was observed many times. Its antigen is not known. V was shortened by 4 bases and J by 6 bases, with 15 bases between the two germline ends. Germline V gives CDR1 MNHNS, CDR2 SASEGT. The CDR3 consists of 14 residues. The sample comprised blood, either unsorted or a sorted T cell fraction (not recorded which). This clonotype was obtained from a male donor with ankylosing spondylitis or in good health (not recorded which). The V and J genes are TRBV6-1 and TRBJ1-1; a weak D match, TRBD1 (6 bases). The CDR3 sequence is CASSGPGGSAEAFF. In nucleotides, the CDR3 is TGTGCCAGCAGTGGGCCGGGGGGCAGCGCTGAAGCTTTCTTT.